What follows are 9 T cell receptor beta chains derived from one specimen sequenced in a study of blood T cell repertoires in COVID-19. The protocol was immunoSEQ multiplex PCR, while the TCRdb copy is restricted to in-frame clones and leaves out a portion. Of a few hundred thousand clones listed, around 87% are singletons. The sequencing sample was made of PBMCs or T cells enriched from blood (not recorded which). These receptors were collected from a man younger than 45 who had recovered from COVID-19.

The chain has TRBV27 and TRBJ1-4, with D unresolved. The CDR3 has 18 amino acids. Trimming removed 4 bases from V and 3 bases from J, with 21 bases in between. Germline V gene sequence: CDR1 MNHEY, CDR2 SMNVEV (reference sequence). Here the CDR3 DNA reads TGTGCCAGCAGTTCAAGACCGGGAGAACTGCAATCTAATGAAAAACTGTTTTTT. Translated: CASSSRPGELQSNEKLFF.

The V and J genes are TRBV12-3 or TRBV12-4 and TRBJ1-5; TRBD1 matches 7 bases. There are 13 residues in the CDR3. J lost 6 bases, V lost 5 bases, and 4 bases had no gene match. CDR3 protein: CASSGGQIQPQHF. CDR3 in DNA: TGTGCCAGCAGTGGGGGACAGATTCAGCCCCAGCATTTT.

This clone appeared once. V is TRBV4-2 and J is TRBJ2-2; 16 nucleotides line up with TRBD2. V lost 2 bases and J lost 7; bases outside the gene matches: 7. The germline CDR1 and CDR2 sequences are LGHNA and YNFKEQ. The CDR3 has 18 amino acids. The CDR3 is CASSQPGLAGGPHGELFF. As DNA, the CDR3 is TGTGCCAGCAGCCAACCGGGACTAGCGGGAGGGCCCCACGGGGAGCTGTTTTTT.

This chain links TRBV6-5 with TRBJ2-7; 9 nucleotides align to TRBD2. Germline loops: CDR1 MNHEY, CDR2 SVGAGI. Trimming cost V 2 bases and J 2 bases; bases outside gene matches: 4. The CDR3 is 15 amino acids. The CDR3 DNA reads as TGTGCCAGCAGTTACCTATCTAGCGGGGCCTACGAGCAGTACTTC. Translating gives CASSYLSSGAYEQYF.

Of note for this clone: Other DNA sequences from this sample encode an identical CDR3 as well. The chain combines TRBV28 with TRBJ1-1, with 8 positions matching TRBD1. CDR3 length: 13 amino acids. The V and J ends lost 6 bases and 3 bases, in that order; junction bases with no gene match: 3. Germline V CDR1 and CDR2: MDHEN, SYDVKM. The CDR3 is CASRGQGDTEAFF. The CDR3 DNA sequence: TGTGCCAGCAGAGGACAGGGAGACACTGAAGCTTTCTTT.

CDR3 sequence reads: CASRPGVQLYGYTF. The CDR3 coding sequence is TGTGCCAGCAGGCCTGGAGTTCAGCTCTATGGCTACACCTTC. The chain joins TRBV11-2 to TRBJ1-2; D remains unclear. CDR3 length equals 14 residues. The V end was cut by 6 bases, the J end by 4 bases, with 15 bases between. Germline lookup yields CDR1 SGHAT and CDR2 FQNNGV.

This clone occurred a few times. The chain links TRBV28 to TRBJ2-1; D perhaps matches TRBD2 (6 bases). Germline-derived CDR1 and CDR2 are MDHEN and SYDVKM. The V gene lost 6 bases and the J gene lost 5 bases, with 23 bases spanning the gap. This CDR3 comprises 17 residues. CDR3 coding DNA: TGTGCCAGCAGCCCGCTCCAGTTGGGACGGAGGGACAATGAGCAGTTCTTC. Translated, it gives CASSPLQLGRRDNEQFF.

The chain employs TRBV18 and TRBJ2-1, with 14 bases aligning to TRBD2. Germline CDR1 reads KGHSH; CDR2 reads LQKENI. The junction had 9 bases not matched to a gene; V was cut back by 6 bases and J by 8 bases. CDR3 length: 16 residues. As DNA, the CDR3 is TGTGCCAGCTCTCTTAGACTAGCGGGAGGGCCCGATGAGCAGTTCTTC. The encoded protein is CASSLRLAGGPDEQFF.

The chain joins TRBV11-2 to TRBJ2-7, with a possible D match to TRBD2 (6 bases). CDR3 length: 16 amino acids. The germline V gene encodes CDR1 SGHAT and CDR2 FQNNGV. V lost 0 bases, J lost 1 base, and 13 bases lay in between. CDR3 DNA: TGTGCCAGCAGCTTAGACGGGGACTTGGGGTCCTACGAGCAGTACTTC. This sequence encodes CASSLDGDLGSYEQYF.